By share, the clone carrying this TCR beta chain counts as medium-sized (0.01 to 0.1%). Its specificity is unknown. The CDR3 runs to 18 residues. Germline CDR1 reads MGHRA; CDR2 reads YSYEKL. Trimming took off 4 bases at V and 4 bases at J, with 26 bases between the two ends. Amplifying TCR beta CDR3 involved multiplex PCR carried out with 32 V and 13 J primers. Each CDR3 protein is one row after TCRdb ran MiXCR on the multiplex PCR reads. The sample has over 10,000 distinct CDR3 sequences; about 20% are singletons. Template input was genomic DNA from bulk tumor (600 ng per sample). In surgery, several biopsies were collected from each primary tumor at widely spaced sites. The cohort was untreated, with newly diagnosed non-small cell lung cancer undergoing curative surgery. This specimen comes from a study of immune heterogeneity within non-small cell lung tumors. In the study overall: Among the tumors, a few were squamous cell carcinomas, about nine were non-squamous carcinomas and 1 was not otherwise specified. Study-wide points: Local tumor mutational burden and local T-cell repertoire clonality showed a moderate significant correlation, R 0.3 to 0.4. Within each patient, tumor sites shared identical dominant CDR3 beta clonotypes and also held site-unique high-frequency clones. T-cell receptor beta clonotypes at high frequency differed largely between individual patients.

Specimen: lung tumor tissue. The J gene is TRBJ2-7, the V gene TRBV4-1, with D perhaps given as TRBD1 or TRBD2 (6 bases each). This TCR was sampled from a man aged 55 to 70 with non-small cell lung cancer. The CDR3 nucleotides are TGCGCCAGCAGCCGCGTCGTACTCAGGGGTGCGGGGAGTTACGAGCAGTACTTC. This sequence encodes CASSRVVLRGAGSYEQYF.